Listed here are 2 T cell receptor beta chains from one sample, sequenced in a study of monozygotic twins with inflammatory bowel disease. TCRdb reprocessed the 5' RACE reads; each CDR3 protein has one entry and no DNA is given. The record lists about 420,000 distinct CDR3 sequences, of which the ten most abundant hold more than 2%. The sequencing sample was made of blood. The receptors derive from a human donor with ulcerative colitis or Crohn's disease, or a healthy co-twin of an affected twin (not recorded which).

The chain couples TRBV7-3 to TRBJ1-1. The CDR3 runs to 13 residues. Germline assignment: CDR1 SGHTA and CDR2 FQGTGA. CDR3 sequence: CASSSTKNTEAFF.

This chain uses TRBV29-1 with TRBJ1-2. CDR3 length: 11 residues. Per germline, CDR1 SQVTM and CDR2 ANQGSEA. CDR3 sequence: CSVDGSYGYTF.